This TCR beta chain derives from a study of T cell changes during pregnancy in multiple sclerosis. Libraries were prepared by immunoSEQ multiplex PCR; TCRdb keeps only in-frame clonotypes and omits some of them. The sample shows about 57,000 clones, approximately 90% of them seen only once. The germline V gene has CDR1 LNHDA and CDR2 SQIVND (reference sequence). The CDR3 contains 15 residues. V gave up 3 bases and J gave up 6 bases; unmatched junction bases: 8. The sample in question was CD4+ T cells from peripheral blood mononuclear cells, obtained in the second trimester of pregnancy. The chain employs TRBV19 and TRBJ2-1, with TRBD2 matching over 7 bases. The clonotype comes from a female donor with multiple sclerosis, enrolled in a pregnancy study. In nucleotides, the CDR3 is TGTGCCAGTAGTATCTTAGCGGGCACAAGCAATGAGCAGTTCTTC. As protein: CASSILAGTSNEQFF.